The 13 T cell receptor beta chains listed next were all sequenced from one sample in a study of glioma-infiltrating T cells. Using RNA template, CDR3s of TCR alpha and beta were amplified with iRepertoire arm-PCR. From the multiplex PCR reads, TCRdb called clonotypes with MiXCR, one entry per CDR3 protein. The table shows around 390,000 distinct CDR3 sequences, with roughly two fifths occurring only once. Sequences were obtained from glioma tissue, nonneoplastic brain tissue, or PBMCs (not recorded which). The origin of the receptors is a human donor with low-grade glioma or glioblastoma, undergoing nonglioma brain surgery, or in good health (not recorded which).

About this clonotype: A much larger clonotype is one base distant, so this may be a read error. A read error is likely, as this CDR3 ends without the conserved phenylalanine or tryptophan. The chain links TRBV20-1 to TRBJ2-3; 11 bases match TRBD1. The CDR3 covers 14 residues. After removal of 7 bases from V and 5 bases from J, the junction contained 8 bases not matched to a gene. Germline V gene data show CDR1 as DFQATT and CDR2 as SNEGSKA (reference sequence). The CDR3 DNA is TGCAGTGTAATTGGCGGGACAGGGGGAGATACGCAGTATCTT. Protein: CSVIGGTGGDTQYL.

About this clonotype: An end of the junction does not agree with germline; a read error may underlie this. J is TRBJ1-4 and V is TRBV7-6, with 10 bases lining up with TRBD1. Per germline, CDR1 SGHVS and CDR2 FNYEAQ. The CDR3 loop spans 14 amino acids. As DNA, the CDR3 is TGTGCCAGCAGCAGGGACAGGGGAAATGAAAAAATGTTTTTT. Its translation is CASSRDRGNEKMFF.

Notes on this clonotype: This may arise from a read error, as a much more abundant clone is one base away. The chain links TRBV28 to TRBJ1-2; the D is unclear. Germline loops: CDR1 MDHEN, CDR2 SYDVKM. The V gene lost 3 bases and the J gene lost 7 bases, with 15 bases spanning the gap. The CDR3 spans 14 residues. The CDR3 loop reads CASSFEEAYGGYTF. The CDR3 DNA is TGTGCCAGCAGTTTTGAGGAGGCGTACGGTGGCTACACCTTC.

For this clonotype: Just one base apart from a much larger clone, this may be a read error. The V call is TRBV27, the J call TRBJ1-1; a weak D match, TRBD1 (5 bases). CDR1 is MNHEY and CDR2 is SMNVEV in the germline V gene (reference sequence). V lost 0 bases and J lost 5, with 7 bases in between. This CDR3 contains 13 residues. The CDR3 spells CASSLSGVTEAFF. CDR3 DNA sequence: TGTGCCAGCAGTTTATCAGGGGTAACTGAAGCTTTCTTT.

This clonotype was seen repeatedly, ten times or more. This rearrangement joins TRBV27 to TRBJ2-1; TRBD1 agrees at 7 bases. Germline CDR1 is MNHEY and CDR2 is SMNVEV (reference sequence). This CDR3 comprises 16 residues. V gave up 6 bases and J gave up 0 bases; unmatched junction bases: 8. The CDR3 protein is CASSQTGFSSYNEQFF. The DNA for the CDR3 is TGTGCCAGCAGCCAGACAGGGTTTAGCTCCTACAATGAGCAGTTCTTC.

This clonotype was counted at least ten times. The rearrangement uses TRBV7-2 and TRBJ2-7, with TRBD1 matching over 7 bases. The CDR3 contains 15 residues. V dropped 4 bases and J dropped 2; count of bases not matched to a gene: 8. The germline V gene encodes CDR1 SGHTA and CDR2 FQGNSA. The CDR3 DNA sequence: TGTGCCAGCAGCTACAACAGGGGTAGGACCTACGAGCAGTACTTC. It codes for CASSYNRGRTYEQYF.

Notes on this clonotype: A clone one base away is much larger, so this may be a read error. This chain uses TRBV6-6 with TRBJ2-1; D possibly uses TRBD1 or TRBD2 (5 bases each). The CDR3 has 16 amino acids. The V end lost 10 bases, the J end lost 8 bases, and 27 bases lay between the germline ends. Germline assignment: CDR1 MNHNY and CDR2 SVGAGI (reference sequence). CDR3 sequence (DNA): TGTGCCACCAGCAAAGATCTGGGACCCAGTCGAGATGAGCAGTTCTTC. Translating gives CATSKDLGPSRDEQFF.

The DNA for the CDR3 is TGCGCCAGCAGCGTCGTACGGGACAGGGGATCCATGAACACTGAAGCTTTCTTT. Its protein is CASSVVRDRGSMNTEAFF. The J gene is TRBJ1-1, the V gene TRBV5-1; 10 positions agree with TRBD1. Germline V gene lookup returns CDR1 SGHRS and CDR2 YFSETQ. The CDR3 has 18 amino acids. With V trimmed by 4 bases and J by 0 bases, 12 bases remained unmatched.

On this clonotype itself: This clone may be a read error of a much larger clone one base away. The chain carries TRBV27 and TRBJ2-7, with D possibly called TRBD1 or TRBD2 (5 bases each). V lost 7 bases to trimming and J lost 0 bases, with 16 bases between them. CDR1 MNHEY and CDR2 SMNVEV come from the germline V gene (reference sequence). The CDR3 has 15 residues. This chain's CDR3 is CASNLSSGSSYEQYF. The CDR3 region has the DNA TGTGCCAGCAATTTGTCCTCAGGGAGCTCCTACGAGCAGTACTTC.

This chain links TRBV18 with TRBJ2-1, with TRBD2 matching 7 bases. Trimming at V came to 3 bases and at J to 7 bases, leaving 9 bases not matched to a gene. Germline loops: CDR1 KGHSH, CDR2 LQKENI. The length of the CDR3 is 15 residues. CDR3 DNA: TGTGCCAGCTCACCCGGACTAGGCGGGCTGAATGAGCAGTTCTTC. Translating it yields CASSPGLGGLNEQFF.

In the case of this clonotype: One junction end disagrees with the germline gene, perhaps due to a read error. The genes are TRBV28 and TRBJ2-1; D is unclear. From germline, CDR1 is MDHEN and CDR2 SYDVKM. This CDR3 has 11 amino acids. The CDR3 DNA reads as TGTGCCAGCAGTTTACACAATGAGCAGCTCTTC. Residues: CASSLHNEQLF.

This clonotype was detected a few times. This may be a read error, as it is one base from a much larger clone. This chain joins TRBV6-1 and TRBJ1-1; a possible D gene is TRBD1 (5 bases). The germline V gene encodes CDR1 MNHNS and CDR2 SASEGT. This CDR3 has 14 amino acids. CDR3 sequence reads: CASSEARGLTEALF. CDR3 sequence (DNA): TGTGCCAGCAGTGAAGCGCGGGGACTCACTGAAGCTCTCTTT.

Notes on this clonotype: This may be a read error: a much more frequent sequence differs by one nucleotide. The chain joins TRBV28 to TRBJ2-7; a weak D match, TRBD1 (6 bases). Germline CDR1 and CDR2: MDHEN and SYDVKM. CDR3 length equals 11 residues. CDR3 DNA: TGTGGTTCCGGGACACCTTGCGAGCAGTACTTC. This encodes CGSGTPCEQYF. The variable domain in full, with the rest retrieved from reference TRBV28 and TRBJ2-7, is DVKVTQSSRYLVKRTGEKVFLECVQDMDHENMFWYRQDPGLGLRLIYFSYDVKMKEKGDIPEGYSVSREKKERFSLILESASTNQTSMYLCGSGTPCEQYFGPGTRLTVT.